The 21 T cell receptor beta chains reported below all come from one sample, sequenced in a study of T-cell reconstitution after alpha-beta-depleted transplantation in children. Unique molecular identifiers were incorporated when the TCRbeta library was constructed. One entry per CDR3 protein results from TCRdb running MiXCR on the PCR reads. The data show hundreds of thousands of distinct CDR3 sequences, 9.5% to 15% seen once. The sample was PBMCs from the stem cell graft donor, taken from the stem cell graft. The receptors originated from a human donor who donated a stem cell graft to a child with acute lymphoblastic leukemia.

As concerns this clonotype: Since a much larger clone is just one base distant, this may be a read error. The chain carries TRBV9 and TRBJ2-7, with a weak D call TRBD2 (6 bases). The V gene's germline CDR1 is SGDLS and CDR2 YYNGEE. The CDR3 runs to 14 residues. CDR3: CASSPAGSSYEEYF. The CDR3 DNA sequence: TGTGCCAGCAGCCCCGCGGGGTCCTCCTACGAGGAGTACTTC. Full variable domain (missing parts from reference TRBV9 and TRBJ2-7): DSGVTQTPKHLITATGQRVTLRCSPRSGDLSVYWYQQSLDQGLQFLIQYYNGEERAKGNILERFSAQQFPDLHSELNLSSLELGDSALYFCASSPAGSSYEEYFGPGTRLTVT.

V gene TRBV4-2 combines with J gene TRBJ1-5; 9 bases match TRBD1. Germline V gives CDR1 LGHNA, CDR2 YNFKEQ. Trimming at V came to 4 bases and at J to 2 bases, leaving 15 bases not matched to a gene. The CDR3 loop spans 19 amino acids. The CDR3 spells CASSRLTGGLGKGNQPQHF. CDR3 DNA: TGTGCCAGCAGCCGACTCACAGGGGGCCTTGGGAAGGGCAATCAGCCCCAGCATTTT.

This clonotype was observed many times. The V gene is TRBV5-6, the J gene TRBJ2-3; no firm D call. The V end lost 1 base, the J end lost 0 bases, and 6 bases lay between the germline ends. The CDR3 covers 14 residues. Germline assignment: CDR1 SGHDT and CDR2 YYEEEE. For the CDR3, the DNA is TGTGCCAGCAGCTTGCGTGCTAGCACAGATACGCAGTATTTT. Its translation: CASSLRASTDTQYF.

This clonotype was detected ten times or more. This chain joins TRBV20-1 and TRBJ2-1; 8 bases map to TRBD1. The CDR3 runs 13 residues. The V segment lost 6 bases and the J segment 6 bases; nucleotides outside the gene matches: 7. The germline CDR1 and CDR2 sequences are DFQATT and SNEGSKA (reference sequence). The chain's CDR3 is CSAPDRVGNEQFF. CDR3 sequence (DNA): TGCAGTGCCCCGGACAGGGTTGGCAATGAGCAGTTCTTC.

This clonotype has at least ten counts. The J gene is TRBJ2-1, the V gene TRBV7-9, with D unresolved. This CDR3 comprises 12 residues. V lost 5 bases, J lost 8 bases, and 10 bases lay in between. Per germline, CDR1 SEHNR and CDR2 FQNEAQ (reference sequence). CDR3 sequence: CASSLTWDEQFF. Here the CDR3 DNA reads TGTGCCAGCAGCCTCACCTGGGATGAGCAGTTCTTC.

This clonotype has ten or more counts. The CDR3 reads CSVLGQSYEQYF. The CDR3 DNA reads TGCAGCGTTCTGGGACAATCCTACGAGCAGTACTTC. The rearrangement joins TRBV29-1 to TRBJ2-7, with D perhaps matching TRBD1 (6 bases). V shed 5 bases and J shed 1 base, with 9 bases lying between them. The CDR3 is made up of 12 amino acids. The germline V gene has CDR1 SQVTM and CDR2 ANQGSEA.

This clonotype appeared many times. This chain's CDR3 is CASSWGAGDYEQYF. DNA for the CDR3: TGTGCCAGCAGTTGGGGAGCGGGAGACTACGAGCAGTACTTC. This chain uses TRBV28 with TRBJ2-7; 8 bases fit TRBD2. Unmatched junction bases numbered 5, after V lost 4 bases and J lost 3 bases. The CDR3 runs 14 residues. From germline, CDR1 is MDHEN and CDR2 SYDVKM.

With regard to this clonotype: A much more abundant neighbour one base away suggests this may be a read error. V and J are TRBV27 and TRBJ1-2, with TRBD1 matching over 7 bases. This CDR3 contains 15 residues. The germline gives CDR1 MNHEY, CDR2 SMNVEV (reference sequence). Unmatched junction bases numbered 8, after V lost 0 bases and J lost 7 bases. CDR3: CASSLSMTGIGGYTF. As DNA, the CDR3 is TGTGCCAGCAGTTTATCCATGACAGGGATCGGTGGCTACACCTTC.

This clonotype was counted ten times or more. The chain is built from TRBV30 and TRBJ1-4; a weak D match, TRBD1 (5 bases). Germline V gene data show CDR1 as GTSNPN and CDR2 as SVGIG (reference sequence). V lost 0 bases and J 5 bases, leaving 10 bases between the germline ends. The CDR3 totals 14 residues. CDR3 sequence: CAWSVMGLNEKLFF. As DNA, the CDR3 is TGTGCCTGGAGTGTGATGGGACTCAATGAAAAACTGTTTTTT.

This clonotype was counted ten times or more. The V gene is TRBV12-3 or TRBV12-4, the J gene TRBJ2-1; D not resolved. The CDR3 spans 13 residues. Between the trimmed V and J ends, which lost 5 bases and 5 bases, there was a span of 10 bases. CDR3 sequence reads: CASSPRQDNEQFF. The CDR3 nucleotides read TGTGCCAGCAGTCCCCGACAAGACAATGAGCAGTTCTTC.

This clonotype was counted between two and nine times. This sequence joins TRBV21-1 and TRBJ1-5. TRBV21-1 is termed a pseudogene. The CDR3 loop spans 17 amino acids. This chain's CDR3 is CASSKVTSVNSNQPQHF. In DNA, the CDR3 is TGTGCCAGCAGCAAAGTCACGTCAGTTAATAGCAATCAGCCCCAGCATTTT.

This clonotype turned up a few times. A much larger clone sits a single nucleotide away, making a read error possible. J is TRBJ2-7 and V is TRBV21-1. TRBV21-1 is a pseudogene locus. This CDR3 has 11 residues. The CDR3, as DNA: TGTGCCAGCAGCTCCCCCGACGAGCAGTACTTC. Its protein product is CASSSPDEQYF.

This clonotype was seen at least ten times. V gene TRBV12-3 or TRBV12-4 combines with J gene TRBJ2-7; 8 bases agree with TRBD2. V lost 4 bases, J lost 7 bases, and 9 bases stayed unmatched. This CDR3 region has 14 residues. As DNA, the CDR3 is TGTGCCAGCAGTTCCCCCCCTAGCGGGTGGGAGCAGTACTTC. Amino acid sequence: CASSSPPSGWEQYF.

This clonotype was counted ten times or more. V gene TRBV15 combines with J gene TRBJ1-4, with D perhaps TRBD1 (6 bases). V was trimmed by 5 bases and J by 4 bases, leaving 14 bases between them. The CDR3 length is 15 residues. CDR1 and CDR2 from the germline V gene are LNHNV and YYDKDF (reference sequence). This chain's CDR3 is CATSLRRQDNEKLFF. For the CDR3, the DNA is TGTGCCACCAGCCTAAGACGACAGGATAATGAAAAACTGTTTTTT.

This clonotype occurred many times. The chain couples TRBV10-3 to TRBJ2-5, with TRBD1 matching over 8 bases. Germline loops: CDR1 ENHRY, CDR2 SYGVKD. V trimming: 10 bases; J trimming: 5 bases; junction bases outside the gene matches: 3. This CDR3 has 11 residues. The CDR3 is CATTGEETQYF. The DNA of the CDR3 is TGTGCCACGACAGGGGAGGAGACCCAGTACTTC.

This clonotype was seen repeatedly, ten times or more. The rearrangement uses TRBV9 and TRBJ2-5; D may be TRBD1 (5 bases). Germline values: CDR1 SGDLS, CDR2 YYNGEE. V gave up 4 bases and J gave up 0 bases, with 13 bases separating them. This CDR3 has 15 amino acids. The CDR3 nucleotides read TGTGCCAGCAGCTTACAGACAGCTCACCAAGAGACCCAGTACTTC. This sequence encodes CASSLQTAHQETQYF.

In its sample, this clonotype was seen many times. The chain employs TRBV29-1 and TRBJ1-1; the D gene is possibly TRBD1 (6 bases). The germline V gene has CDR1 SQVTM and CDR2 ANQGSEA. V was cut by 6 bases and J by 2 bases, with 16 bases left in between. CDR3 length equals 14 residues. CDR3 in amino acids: CSVTQGQYNTEAFF. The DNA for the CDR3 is TGCAGCGTCACCCAGGGGCAGTACAACACTGAAGCTTTCTTT.

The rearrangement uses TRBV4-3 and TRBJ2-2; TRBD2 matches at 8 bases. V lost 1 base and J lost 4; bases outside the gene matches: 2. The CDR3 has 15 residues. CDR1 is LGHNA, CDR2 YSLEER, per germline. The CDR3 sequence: CASSQAGGATGELFF. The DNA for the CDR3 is TGCGCCAGCAGCCAAGCGGGGGGGGCCACCGGGGAGCTGTTTTTT.

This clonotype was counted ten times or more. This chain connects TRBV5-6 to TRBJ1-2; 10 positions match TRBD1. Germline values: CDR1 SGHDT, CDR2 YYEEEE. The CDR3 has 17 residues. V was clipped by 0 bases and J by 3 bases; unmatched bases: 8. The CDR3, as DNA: TGTGCCAGCAGCTTGGCTTTGGGACAGGGGTTGGACTATGGCTACACCTTC. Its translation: CASSLALGQGLDYGYTF.

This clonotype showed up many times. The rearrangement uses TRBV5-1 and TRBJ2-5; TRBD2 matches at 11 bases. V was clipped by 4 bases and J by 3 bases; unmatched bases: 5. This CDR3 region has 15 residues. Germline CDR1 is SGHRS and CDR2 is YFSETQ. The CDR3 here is CASSLGTSGEETQYF. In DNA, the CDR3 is TGCGCCAGCAGCCTGGGGACTAGCGGAGAAGAGACCCAGTACTTC.

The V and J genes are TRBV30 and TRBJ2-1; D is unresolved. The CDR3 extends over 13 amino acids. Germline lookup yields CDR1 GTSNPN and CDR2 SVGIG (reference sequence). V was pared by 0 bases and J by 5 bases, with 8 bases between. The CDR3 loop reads CAWSVRRDNEQFF. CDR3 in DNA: TGTGCCTGGAGTGTACGAAGGGACAATGAGCAGTTCTTC.